This TCR beta chain was obtained from a study of a mutant IDH1 vaccine in newly diagnosed glioma. At the level of the study: Patients got their first vaccination 4-6 weeks after radiotherapy alone, or with temozolomide cycles. Treatment recipients were approximately 60% male and around 40% female, and their mean age was around 40 years. Earlier treatment was radiotherapy, temozolomide, or both, with most getting both.

Concerning this clone itself: Its antigen is undetermined.

The time point here: week 11, during vaccination. A 20-mer mutant IDH1 peptide at 300 ug was injected subcutaneously with topical imiquimod. Overall study findings and caveats: Induction of immune responses by the vaccine occurred in about 95% of patients.

Germline CDR1 is SQVTM and CDR2 is ANQGSEA. The CDR3 sequence is 13 residues long. Trimming shortened V by 3 bases and J by 2 bases, and 10 bases separated the two germline ends. The table came from immunoSEQ multiplex PCR; TCRdb's copy has only in-frame clones and leaves some out. This table holds fewer than 75,000 clones, roughly 83% found once. This clonotype originated in a woman aged 45-60 years with glioma. The chain joins TRBV29-1 to TRBJ1-1; a weak D match, TRBD1 (5 bases). Sequencing was performed on PBMCs, taken from a glioma patient whose treatment included an IDH1 peptide vaccine. This CDR3 reads CSVERDPNTEAFF. CDR3 nucleotides: TGCAGCGTTGAGCGGGACCCAAACACTGAAGCTTTCTTT.